This T cell receptor beta chain was sequenced for a study of cytomegalovirus exposure and HLA in healthy donors. This clone was detected only once. Antigen specificity is unknown. CDR1 MDHEN and CDR2 SYDVKM come from the germline V gene. J gave up 6 bases and V 4 bases, and 6 bases lay outside the gene matches. The CDR3 spans 14 residues. The study, taken as a whole, reports: According to a later analysis, TCR clusters from the first cohort tended to co-occur in the approximately 120 validation repertoires. In vitro assays verified that a few CMV-associated chains recognized CMV antigens specifically. Cytomegalovirus-associated TCR beta chains were listed, numbering roughly 150.

Data came from immunoSEQ multiplex PCR; TCRdb stores just in-frame clones and leaves some out. The table lists 86,000 or so clones, 96% of them singletons. The sequenced sample was PBMCs. This TCR was sampled from a man between 18 and 35 years old in good health and CMV-seropositive. The rearrangement links TRBV28 to TRBJ1-5; 7 positions match TRBD1. CDR3 sequence reads: CASSSPGGGQPQHF. CDR3 coding DNA: TGTGCCAGCAGTTCGCCAGGGGGTGGTCAGCCCCAGCATTTT.